This section outlines one T cell receptor (beta chain) sequence together with its context. This entry is derived from a study of shared T cell receptors in the human thymus. TCRdb's table, derived via immunoSEQ multiplex PCR, lists solely in-frame clones and lacks some. The sample contains under 850,000 clones, approximately 88% of which appear only once. With 4 bases clipped from V and 1 base from J, the junction kept 7 bases outside the gene matches. Germline assignment: CDR1 SGHDT and CDR2 YYEEEE. This CDR3 is 15 amino acids long. These data also featured in a second study, about human thymus T cells. That report adds: Thymic tissue was derived from resections collected during corrective heart surgery. Across thymic and blood repertoires, the usage of V and J genes appeared to be biased.

Sequenced input: thymocytes. This sequence was found in a boy under two years old with a congenital heart defect. The rearrangement links TRBV5-6 to TRBJ2-7; 8 bases are shared with TRBD2. CDR3 in DNA: TGTGCCAGCAGCCGAGTAGCGGGAACATCCTACGAGCAGTACTTC. Translation: CASSRVAGTSYEQYF.